A single sample is the source of the 27 T cell receptor beta chains below, sequenced in a study of blood T cells in healthy people across ages. Primed by a sample-barcoded 5' primer and a J-beta primer mix, a second PCR proceeded for 7 to 11 cycles. TCRdb fed the 5' RACE reads into MiXCR, producing one record per CDR3 protein. Of about 1.7 million distinct CDR3 sequences detected, roughly 30% appear once; the ten largest clones hold about 8%. Input material: blood. These receptors were collected from a woman in her twenties or thirties in good health.

On this clonotype: At one of its ends the junction is not consistent with the germline gene, which may arise from a read error. The chain links TRBV7-7 to TRBJ2-3; D is perhaps TRBD1 (5 bases). This CDR3 spans 13 amino acids. Per the germline V gene, CDR1 is SSHAT and CDR2 is FNYEAQ (reference sequence). This CDR3 is CASSTMDTDTRYF. The CDR3 DNA reads as TGTGCCAGCAGCACCATGGACACAGATACGCGGTATTTT.

Here the CDR3 DNA reads TGCAGGGCAACAGGCGGGAGGGAGACCCAGTACTTC. Translation: CRATGGRETQYF. The chain joins TRBV20-1 to TRBJ2-7; 8 bases align to TRBD2. The closer fit of TRBJ2-5 to the DNA end suggests the J call may be wrong. CDR1 is DFQATT and CDR2 is SNEGSKA in the germline V gene (reference sequence). This CDR3 has 12 amino acids.

In this sample, this clonotype turned up a few times. The gene calls are TRBV10-3 and TRBJ2-5; D gene uncertain. The germline CDR1 and CDR2 sequences are ENHRY and SYGVKD. This CDR3 is 14 amino acids long. Trimming shortened V by 11 bases and J by 7 bases, and 23 bases separated the two germline ends. The CDR3 spells CAAPERPVPGTQYF. In DNA, the CDR3 is TGTGCCGCCCCAGAGCGCCCAGTTCCAGGGACCCAGTACTTC.

This clonotype appeared many times. V is TRBV6-1 and J is TRBJ2-1; D gene uncertain. The CDR3 loop spans 13 amino acids. V was shortened by 8 bases and J by 5 bases, with 13 bases between the two germline ends. Germline V gene data show CDR1 as MNHNS and CDR2 as SASEGT. Here the CDR3 DNA reads TGTGCCAGCGTTGGGTCGTGGAACAATGAGCAGTTCTTC. Its protein product is CASVGSWNNEQFF.

This clonotype occurred a few times. This sequence joins TRBV27 and TRBJ2-3; D remains unclear. This CDR3 comprises 13 residues. Trimming took 2 bases from V and 5 from J, leaving 8 bases between them. Germline CDR1 and CDR2: MNHEY and SMNVEV (reference sequence). Here the CDR3 reads CASSLRLVDTQYF. CDR3 coding DNA: TGTGCCAGCAGTTTAAGACTGGTAGATACGCAGTATTTT.

The chain joins TRBV11-1 to TRBJ2-1; no firm D call. V shed 2 bases and J shed 8 bases, with 25 bases lying between them. Germline assignment: CDR1 SGHAT and CDR2 FQDESV (reference sequence). The CDR3 consists of 18 residues. In nucleotides, the CDR3 is TGTGCCAGCAGCTTATTGAAGGTCGGTCAGAGGAGTGTGGATGAGCAGTTCTTC. Translation gives CASSLLKVGQRSVDEQFF.

This clonotype has only a few counts. The chain links TRBV27 to TRBJ2-1; possibly TRBD1 or TRBD2 for D (5 bases each). Trimming stripped 3 bases from V and 13 bases from J, with 13 bases between. The germline V gene encodes CDR1 MNHEY and CDR2 SMNVEV (reference sequence). The CDR3 loop spans 12 amino acids. The CDR3, as DNA: TGTGCCAGCAGTTTCGAAAGAGGGGTTCAGTTCTTC. Translated, it gives CASSFERGVQFF.

The J gene is TRBJ2-3, the V gene TRBV28; 8 bases match TRBD2. With V trimmed by 0 bases and J by 5 bases, 7 bases remained unmatched. Germline CDR1 MDHEN, CDR2 SYDVKM. The CDR3 is 16 residues long. CDR3 region: CASSLWASGGRDTQYF. The CDR3 coding sequence is TGTGCCAGCAGTTTATGGGCTTCGGGGGGGCGAGATACGCAGTATTTT.

This clonotype was recorded a few times. This chain links TRBV9 with TRBJ2-1; 7 nucleotides agree with TRBD2. Germline CDR1 is SGDLS and CDR2 is YYNGEE. V lost 0 bases and J lost 2; bases outside the gene matches: 14. This CDR3 spans 19 amino acids. DNA for the CDR3: TGTGCCAGCAGCGTAGATATTGCGGGGGTGATCGAGCCCTACAATGAGCAGTTCTTC. Encoded protein: CASSVDIAGVIEPYNEQFF.

This clonotype has only a few counts. J is TRBJ1-5 and V is TRBV7-3; D call uncertain. Trimming shortened V by 5 bases and J by 0 bases, and 23 bases separated the two germline ends. From germline, CDR1 is SGHTA and CDR2 FQGTGA. The CDR3 spans 19 residues. In DNA form, the CDR3 reads TGTGCCAGCAGCCACCCTCCGGGCAGGCCCTGGGGTAGCAATCAGCCCCAGCATTTT. It encodes CASSHPPGRPWGSNQPQHF.

The rearrangement links TRBV29-1 to TRBJ2-5, with TRBD2 matching over 13 bases. The germline CDR1 and CDR2 sequences are SQVTM and ANQGSEA. The CDR3 is 15 amino acids. Trimming removed 6 bases from V and 0 bases from J; junction bases left unmatched: 4. This CDR3 is CSVMGLAGYQETQYF. DNA for the CDR3: TGCAGCGTCATGGGACTAGCGGGGTACCAAGAGACCCAGTACTTC.

The rearrangement joins TRBV11-2 to TRBJ2-7; D gene uncertain. The CDR3 runs 15 residues. Germline V CDR1 and CDR2: SGHAT, FQNNGV. V was cut by 5 bases and J by 5 bases, with 19 bases left in between. CDR3 residues: CASSKSAGFFDEQYF. The CDR3 bases are TGTGCCAGCAGCAAGAGCGCAGGTTTTTTCGACGAGCAGTACTTC.

The chain recombines TRBV11-2 with TRBJ2-5; 7 bases match TRBD1. This CDR3 is 17 amino acids long. The V and J ends lost 2 bases and 5 bases, in that order; junction bases with no gene match: 14. The V gene's germline CDR1 is SGHAT and CDR2 FQNNGV. The CDR3 sequence: CASSLRGGKNSWETQYF. The CDR3 nucleotides read TGTGCCAGCAGCTTAAGAGGGGGCAAGAATTCGTGGGAGACCCAGTACTTC. Full variable domain (remainder filled in from reference TRBV11-2 and TRBJ2-5): EAGVAQSPRYKIIEKRQSVAFWCNPISGHATLYWYQQILGQGPKLLIQFQNNGVVDDSQLPKDRFSAERLKGVDSTLKIQPAKLEDSAVYLCASSLRGGKNSWETQYFGPGTRLLVL.

This clonotype was counted only a few times. The chain uses TRBV19 and TRBJ1-1; no firm D call. This CDR3 comprises 13 residues. Between the trimmed V and J ends, which lost 6 bases and 1 base, there was a span of 9 bases. Germline V lookup: CDR1 LNHDA, CDR2 SQIVND (reference sequence). The CDR3 DNA reads TGTGCCAGTAGCCCCAATAGGAACACTGAAGCTTTCTTT. The encoded protein is CASSPNRNTEAFF.

This rearrangement joins TRBV12-3 or TRBV12-4 to TRBJ2-5; 9 nucleotides match TRBD2. The CDR3 has 14 residues. V was clipped by 6 bases and J by 11 bases; unmatched bases: 13. In nucleotides, the CDR3 is TGTGCCAGCAGCCGACTAGCGGAGGCCAATGAGCAGTACTTC. Translating it yields CASSRLAEANEQYF.

This clonotype was seen a handful of times. The chain recombines TRBV2 with TRBJ2-3; TRBD2 is a possible D gene (6 bases). The CDR3 length is 15 residues. V was trimmed by 4 bases and J by 2 bases, leaving 13 bases between them. Germline-derived CDR1 and CDR2 are SNHLY and FYNNEI. CDR3 protein: CASSASGDPTDTQYF. CDR3 DNA sequence: TGTGCCAGCAGTGCGTCGGGGGATCCCACAGATACGCAGTATTTT.

This clonotype was counted a few times. The gene calls are TRBV6-4 and TRBJ2-1, with 10 bases matching TRBD1. From germline, CDR1 is MRHNA and CDR2 SNTAGT. This CDR3 region has 15 residues. The ends lost 2 bases at V and 7 bases at J; junction bases unmatched: 5. CDR3 region: CASSDRGQGINEQFF. CDR3 nucleotide sequence: TGTGCCAGCAGTGACAGGGGACAGGGGATTAATGAGCAGTTCTTC.

In this sample, this clonotype turned up once. The rearrangement joins TRBV28 to TRBJ1-1; D uncertain. CDR3 size: 14 residues. Trimming took off 2 bases at V and 1 base at J, with 8 bases between the two ends. Germline V gives CDR1 MDHEN, CDR2 SYDVKM. This CDR3 reads CASSLHDGNTEAFF. The CDR3 DNA sequence: TGTGCCAGCAGTTTACACGACGGGAACACTGAAGCTTTCTTT.

This clonotype was recorded a few times. V usage is TRBV28 and J usage is TRBJ2-7; 7 bases are a match to TRBD1. The germline CDR1 and CDR2 sequences are MDHEN and SYDVKM. V lost 6 bases to trimming and J lost 3 bases; unmatched junction nucleotides: 8. The CDR3 runs 14 residues. The CDR3 reads CASRGTDNNYEQYF. The CDR3, as DNA: TGTGCCAGCAGGGGGACAGACAATAACTACGAGCAGTACTTC.

The V call is TRBV27, the J call TRBJ2-1, with no clear D. Trimming shortened V by 3 bases and J by 10 bases, and 22 bases separated the two germline ends. The germline V gene has CDR1 MNHEY and CDR2 SMNVEV (reference sequence). This CDR3 has 16 residues. The DNA for the CDR3 is TGTGCCAGCAGTTTCCTCTATCTCGCCGAGCTGAAAGAGCAGTTCTTC. Translating gives CASSFLYLAELKEQFF.

In its sample, this clonotype was seen a few times. J is TRBJ1-2 and V is TRBV13; a possible D gene is TRBD1 (5 bases). Trimming removed 5 bases from V and 8 bases from J, with 15 bases in between. Germline CDR1 PRHDT, CDR2 FYEKMQ (reference sequence). This CDR3 spans 13 amino acids. The CDR3 coding sequence is TGTGCCAGCAGCCGGGACCAGGGCAGGGGCTACACCTTC. Its translation is CASSRDQGRGYTF.

This clonotype showed up many times. The genes are TRBV28 and TRBJ1-2; D remains unclear. Trimming removed 7 bases from V and 7 bases from J, with 10 bases in between. Germline V gene sequence: CDR1 MDHEN, CDR2 SYDVKM. This CDR3 comprises 11 residues. DNA of the CDR3: TGTGCCAGCACCGACCTATTTGGCTACACCTTC. Protein sequence: CASTDLFGYTF.

This clonotype was counted between two and nine times. The gene calls are TRBV7-2 and TRBJ2-1; 13 nucleotides match TRBD2. V lost 5 bases, J lost 9 bases, and 7 bases stayed unmatched. The CDR3 loop spans 15 amino acids. The V gene's germline CDR1 is SGHTA and CDR2 FQGNSA. CDR3 residues: CASSPRTSGSTEQFF. The CDR3 nucleotides are TGTGCCAGCAGCCCCCGGACTAGCGGGAGTACTGAGCAGTTCTTC.

The chain employs TRBV4-3 and TRBJ1-1; D unclear. The CDR3 length is 15 residues. V dropped 0 bases and J dropped 4 bases, with 12 bases sitting between them. Germline V CDR1 and CDR2: LGHNA, YSLEER. The CDR3 DNA reads TGCGCCAGCAGCCAAGAACGCCTGTGGGGCACTGAAGCTTTCTTT. Its protein product is CASSQERLWGTEAFF.

The V and J genes are TRBV11-2 and TRBJ2-1; D remains unclear. This CDR3 is built from 16 residues. CDR1 and CDR2 (germline): SGHAT, FQNNGV. Trimming took off 5 bases at V and 2 bases at J, with 16 bases between the two ends. CDR3 in amino acids: CASSQALRKTYNEQFF. The CDR3 nucleotides read TGTGCCAGCAGCCAGGCCCTTCGCAAAACCTACAATGAGCAGTTCTTC.

This chain joins TRBV28 and TRBJ1-6; 10 bases fit TRBD1. Trimming removed 2 bases from V and 5 bases from J; junction bases left unmatched: 3. This CDR3 spans 16 amino acids. From germline, CDR1 is MDHEN and CDR2 SYDVKM. The CDR3 DNA reads TGTGCCAGCAGTTTAATGGGACAGGGGAATAATTCACCCCTCCACTTT. Translation: CASSLMGQGNNSPLHF.

The V call is TRBV7-9, the J call TRBJ2-7; D is possibly TRBD1 or TRBD2 (5 bases each). This CDR3 region has 12 residues. Germline V gene sequence: CDR1 SEHNR, CDR2 FQNEAQ (reference sequence). V was cut by 4 bases and J by 7 bases, with 11 bases left in between. In nucleotides, the CDR3 is TGTGCCAGCAGCTGGGGGACCCTGGAGCAGTACTTC. As protein: CASSWGTLEQYF.